The 6 T cell receptor beta chains in this list originate from one sample, sequenced in a study of cytomegalovirus exposure and HLA in healthy donors. The PCR was carried out with 60 Vbeta primers and 13 Jbeta primers. Produced via immunoSEQ multiplex PCR; TCRdb's table is partial and in-frame only. The sample has about 160,000 clones, about 85% seen once; the top ten hold more than 2%. The sample was PBMCs. The receptors shown here come from a man between 18 and 35 years old in good health and CMV-seropositive.

V is TRBV4-1 and J is TRBJ2-5, with 7 positions matching TRBD1. Germline CDR1 reads MGHRA; CDR2 reads YSYEKL. The CDR3 runs 15 residues. The trim removed 3 bases at V and 1 base at J, leaving 5 bases unmatched. The CDR3, as DNA: TGCGCCAGCAGCCACCAACAGGGGACCCAAGAGACCCAGTACTTC. It translates to CASSHQQGTQETQYF.

About this clone itself: The sample carries other DNA sequences with the same CDR3. The chain combines TRBV19 with TRBJ2-6; possibly TRBD1 for D (6 bases). Germline CDR1 reads LNHDA; CDR2 reads SQIVND (reference sequence). Between the trimmed V and J ends, which lost 2 bases and 4 bases, there was a span of 9 bases. This CDR3 has 15 residues. The CDR3 sequence: CASSIRGSGANVLTF. The CDR3 region has the DNA TGTGCCAGTAGTATAAGGGGGTCCGGGGCCAACGTCCTGACTTTC.

V usage is TRBV10-1 and J usage is TRBJ1-1; no clear D. The CDR3 is 13 residues long. The V end was cut by 3 bases, the J end by 0 bases, with 5 bases between. Germline CDR1 and CDR2: WNHNN and SYGVQD (reference sequence). CDR3 in amino acids: CASSEALNTEAFF. DNA of the CDR3: TGCGCCAGCAGTGAAGCGTTGAACACTGAAGCTTTCTTT.

The rearrangement joins TRBV25-1 to TRBJ2-3; D gene uncertain. The germline CDR1 and CDR2 sequences are MGHDK and SYGVNS. The CDR3 covers 12 residues. V shed 7 bases and J shed 2 bases, with 7 bases lying between them. The DNA for the CDR3 is TGTGCCAGCACCGGGTCCACAGATACGCAGTATTTT. Translating it yields CASTGSTDTQYF.

This rearrangement joins TRBV11-2 to TRBJ2-3; D gene unclear. V was cut by 1 base and J by 0 bases, with 8 bases left in between. This CDR3 is built from 15 residues. Germline V gene lookup returns CDR1 SGHAT and CDR2 FQNNGV. CDR3 bases: TGTGCCAGCAGCTTAGTGATCGGGAGCACAGATACGCAGTATTTT. Protein product: CASSLVIGSTDTQYF.

This chain connects TRBV7-9 to TRBJ2-1; 12 bases match TRBD2. Trimming took 4 bases from V and 5 from J; bases not matched to a gene: 3. The CDR3 runs 15 residues. The germline V gene has CDR1 SEHNR and CDR2 FQNEAQ (reference sequence). CDR3 sequence (DNA): TGTGCCAGCAGCTCAAGACTAGCGGGGGACAATGAGCAGTTCTTC. Amino acids: CASSSRLAGDNEQFF.